The T cell receptor (beta chain) described here comes from a study of PD-1 blockade in classical Hodgkin lymphoma. The patients all showed relapse after autologous stem cell transplantation, while their brentuximab vedotin exposure varied. Clones were sequenced by immunoSEQ multiplex PCR, and TCRdb holds only the in-frame ones, with some missing. This sample carries about 6,600 clones, 77% of them seen once, and the ten largest clones take 37%. General study findings and limits: The authors excluded patients who started nivolumab under 1 year after ASCT.

This clone showed up just once. Its target is not known. Germline V lookup: CDR1 MNHEY, CDR2 SVGAGI. This CDR3 spans 15 amino acids. Trimming left V 0 bases short and J 0 bases short, with 8 bases between. The sample here was peripheral blood mononuclear cells (PBMCs), taken at baseline. V gene TRBV6-5 combines with J gene TRBJ1-1; D is unclear. The clonotype originates from a human donor with classical Hodgkin lymphoma. The CDR3 region is CASSYSRTLNTEAFF. CDR3 coding DNA: TGTGCCAGCAGTTACTCCAGGACTCTGAACACTGAAGCTTTCTTT.